This TCR beta chain was identified in a study of blood T cell repertoires in COVID-19. Study-wide context: The study drew acute and convalescent COVID-19 samples from the United States, Italy and Spain.

Profiled with immunoSEQ multiplex PCR; TCRdb holds only in-frame clones, not every one. The data hold about 290,000 clones, with just under 90% observed a single time. The CDR3 covers 15 residues. The germline V and J ends were trimmed by 5 bases and 0 bases, with 14 bases remaining between them. Looked up from germline, CDR1 is SQVTM and CDR2 is ANQGSEA. The specimen was peripheral blood. The V call is TRBV29-1, the J call TRBJ1-3, with D possibly matching TRBD1 (5 bases). The TCR comes from a woman aged 25 to 39 with COVID-19, enrolled during active disease. The CDR3 DNA is TGCAGCGTTCAGGGAATAGAAAACTCTGGAAACACCATATATTTT. As protein: CSVQGIENSGNTIYF.